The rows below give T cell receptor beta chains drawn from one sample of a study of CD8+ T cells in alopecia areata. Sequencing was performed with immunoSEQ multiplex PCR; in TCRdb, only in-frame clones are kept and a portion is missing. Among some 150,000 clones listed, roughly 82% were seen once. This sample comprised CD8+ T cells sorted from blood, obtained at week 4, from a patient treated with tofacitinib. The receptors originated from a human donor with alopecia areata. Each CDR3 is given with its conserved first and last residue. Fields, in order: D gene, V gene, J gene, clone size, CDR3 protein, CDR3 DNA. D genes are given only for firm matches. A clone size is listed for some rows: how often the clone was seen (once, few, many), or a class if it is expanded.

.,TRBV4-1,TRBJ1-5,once,CASSHFGSGNQPQHF,TGCGCCAGCAGCCACTTTGGGAGCGGCAATCAGCCCCAGCATTTT
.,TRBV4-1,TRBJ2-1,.,CASSPSSGRGSNEQFF,TGCGCCAGCAGCCCGTCGAGTGGGAGAGGTTCCAATGAGCAGTTCTTC
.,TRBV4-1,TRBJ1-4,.,CASSRGEKLFF,TGCGCCAGCAGCCGAGGAGAAAAACTGTTTTTT
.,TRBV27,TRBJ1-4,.,CASSLLGSEEKLFF,TGTGCCAGCAGTTTATTGGGGAGTGAGGAAAAACTGTTTTTT
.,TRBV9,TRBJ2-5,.,CASSVEGGETQYF,TGTGCCAGCAGCGTAGAGGGGGGAGAGACCCAGTACTTC
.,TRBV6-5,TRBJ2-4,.,CASSPGQEQKHIQYF,TGTGCCAGTTCCCCGGGGCAGGAGCAAAAACACATTCAGTACTTC
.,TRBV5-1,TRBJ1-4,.,CASSLGSKNEKLFF,TGCGCCAGCAGCTTGGGGTCGAAGAATGAAAAACTGTTTTTT
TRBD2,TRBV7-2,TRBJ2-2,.,CASSPSGGQNTGELFF,TGTGCCAGCAGCCCTAGCGGGGGCCAGAACACCGGGGAGCTGTTTTTT
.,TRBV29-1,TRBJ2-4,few,CRALIAKNIQYF,TGCCGGGCACTTATAGCCAAAAACATTCAGTACTTC
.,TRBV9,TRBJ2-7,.,CASNRRLHKVLHEQYF,TGTGCCAGCAACCGACGACTTCATAAGGTTCTCCACGAGCAGTACTTC
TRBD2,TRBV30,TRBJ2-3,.,CAWSPLAGDSDTQYF,TGTGCCTGGAGTCCGCTAGCGGGGGATTCAGATACGCAGTATTTT
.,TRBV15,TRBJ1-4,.,CATSRDRVEKLFF,TGTGCCACCAGCAGAGATAGAGTCGAAAAACTGTTTTTT
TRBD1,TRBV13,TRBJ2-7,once,CASSSTGRTYEQYF,TGTGCCAGCAGCTCGACAGGGCGAACCTACGAGCAGTACTTC
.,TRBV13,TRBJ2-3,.,CASSDTVFTDTQYF,TGTGCCAGCAGTGACACCGTATTCACAGATACGCAGTATTTT
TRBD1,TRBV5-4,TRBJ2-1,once,CASRGQGSYNEQFF,TGTGCCAGCAGAGGACAGGGATCCTACAATGAGCAGTTCTTC
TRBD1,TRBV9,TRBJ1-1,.,CASSEGDRGDTEAFF,TGTGCCAGCAGCGAGGGAGACAGGGGGGACACTGAAGCTTTCTTT
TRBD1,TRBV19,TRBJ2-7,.,CASSIHGTGYEQYF,TGTGCCAGTAGTATTCACGGGACAGGGTACGAGCAGTACTTC
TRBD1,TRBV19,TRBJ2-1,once,CAIQGAQEQFF,TGTGCCATTCAGGGGGCTCAAGAGCAGTTCTTC
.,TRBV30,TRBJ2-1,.,CAWSRTRDEQFF,TGTGCCTGGAGCAGGACCAGGGATGAGCAGTTCTTC
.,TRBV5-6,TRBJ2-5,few,CASSLVNPQETQYF,TGTGCCAGCAGCTTGGTGAACCCACAAGAGACCCAGTACTTC
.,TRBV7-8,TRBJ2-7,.,CASSLEVRGKYEQYF,TGTGCCAGCAGCTTAGAGGTCAGGGGAAAGTACGAGCAGTACTTC
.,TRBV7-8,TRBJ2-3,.,CASSLAEGWADTQYF,TGTGCCAGCAGCTTAGCGGAGGGATGGGCAGATACGCAGTATTTT
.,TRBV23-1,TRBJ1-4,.,CASSVLSSEKLFF,TGCGCCAGCAGTGTCCTCTCCTCTGAAAAACTGTTTTTT
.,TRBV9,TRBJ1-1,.,CASSPLRGQRTEAFF,TGTGCCAGCAGCCCCCTCCGGGGGCAACGCACTGAAGCTTTCTTT
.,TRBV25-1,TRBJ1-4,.,CASSSEKLFF,TGTGCCAGCAGTTCAGAAAAACTGTTTTTT
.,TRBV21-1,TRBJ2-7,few,CASRFAYEQYF,TGTGCCAGCAGATTTGCATACGAGCAGTACTTC
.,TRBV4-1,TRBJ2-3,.,CASSGGRNTDTQYF,TGCGCCAGCAGTGGGGGACGGAACACAGATACGCAGTATTTT
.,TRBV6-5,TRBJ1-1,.,CASSSQLNTEAFF,TGTGCCAGCAGTTCACAATTGAACACTGAAGCTTTCTTT
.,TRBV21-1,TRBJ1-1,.,CASDLLRGVDTEAFF,TGTGCCAGCGACCTGCTAAGGGGGGTTGACACTGAAGCTTTCTTT
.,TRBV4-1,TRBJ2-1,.,CASSRNEDNEQFF,TGCGCCAGCAGCCGAAACGAGGACAATGAGCAGTTCTTC
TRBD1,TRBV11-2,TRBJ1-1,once,CASSPDRGVLLNTEAFF,TGTGCCAGCAGCCCGGACAGGGGCGTACTCTTGAACACTGAAGCTTTCTTT
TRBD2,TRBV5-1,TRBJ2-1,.,CASSFGRGDSYNEQFF,TGCGCCAGCAGCTTCGGGCGGGGGGACTCCTACAATGAGCAGTTCTTC
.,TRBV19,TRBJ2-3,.,CASSIEGRVSTDTQYF,TGTGCCAGTAGTATAGAGGGCAGAGTCAGCACAGATACGCAGTATTTT
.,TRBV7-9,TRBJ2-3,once,CAIPNPRYGVTDTQYF,TGTGCCATCCCGAACCCGCGCTATGGGGTTACAGATACGCAGTATTTT
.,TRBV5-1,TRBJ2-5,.,CASSFIRVGSQETQYF,TGCGCCAGCAGCTTTATCCGGGTGGGGAGTCAAGAGACCCAGTACTTC
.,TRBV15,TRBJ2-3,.,CATSRTSPSTDTQYF,TGTGCCACCAGCCGAACTAGCCCTAGCACAGATACGCAGTATTTT
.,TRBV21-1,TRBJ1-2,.,CANQTGGTDYGYTF,TGTGCCAACCAGACAGGGGGGACCGACTATGGCTACACCTTC
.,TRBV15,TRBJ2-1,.,CATSTLKGLDEQFF,TGTGCCACCAGCACACTTAAGGGTTTGGATGAGCAGTTCTTC
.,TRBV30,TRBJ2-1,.,CAWKGAPHYEQFF,TGTGCCTGGAAAGGCGCACCCCACTATGAGCAGTTCTTC
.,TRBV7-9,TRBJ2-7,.,CASSLETRGYEQYF,TGTGCCAGCAGCTTAGAGACTAGAGGCTACGAGCAGTACTTC
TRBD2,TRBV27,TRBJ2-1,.,CASSPKDGAGGARNEQFF,TGTGCCAGCAGCCCTAAGGACGGAGCGGGGGGAGCACGGAATGAGCAGTTCTTC
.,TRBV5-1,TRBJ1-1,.,CASSYREGRTEAFF,TGCGCCAGCAGCTACCGGGAGGGCCGGACTGAAGCTTTCTTT
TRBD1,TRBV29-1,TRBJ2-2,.,CSVQGITGELFF,TGCAGCGTACAGGGGATCACCGGGGAGCTGTTTTTT
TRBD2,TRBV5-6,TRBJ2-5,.,CASSLLAGVEETQYF,TGTGCCAGCAGCTTACTAGCGGGGGTGGAAGAGACCCAGTACTTC
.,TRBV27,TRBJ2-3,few,CASLSVRGTQYF,TGTGCCAGCCTGAGCGTAAGGGGGACGCAGTATTTT
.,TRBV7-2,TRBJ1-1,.,CASSYSDGNTEAFF,TGTGCCAGCAGCTATTCGGACGGGAACACTGAAGCTTTCTTT
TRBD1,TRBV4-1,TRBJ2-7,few,CASSGEVDRDTEQYF,TGCGCCAGCAGCGGCGAGGTGGACAGGGACACTGAGCAGTACTTC
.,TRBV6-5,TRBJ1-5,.,CASREGFGRQPQHF,TGTGCCAGCAGAGAGGGATTCGGGCGGCAGCCCCAGCATTTT
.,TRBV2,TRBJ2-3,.,CASSSQYF,TGTGCCAGCTCGTCGCAGTATTTT
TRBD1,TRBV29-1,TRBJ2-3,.,CSVEGTGKSTDTQYF,TGCAGCGTTGAGGGGACAGGGAAGAGCACAGATACGCAGTATTTT
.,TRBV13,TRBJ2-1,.,CASGSRDFYNEQFF,TGTGCCAGCGGTTCCCGGGACTTTTACAATGAGCAGTTCTTC
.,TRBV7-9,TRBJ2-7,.,CASSPSPGQRTYEQYF,TGTGCCAGCAGCCCGTCACCCGGACAGCGGACCTACGAGCAGTACTTC
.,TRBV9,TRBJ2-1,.,CASSGTNEQFF,TGTGCCAGCAGCGGAACCAATGAGCAGTTCTTC
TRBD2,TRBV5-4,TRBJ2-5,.,CASSLELAGVSQETQYF,TGTGCCAGCAGCTTGGAGTTAGCGGGGGTCTCCCAAGAGACCCAGTACTTC
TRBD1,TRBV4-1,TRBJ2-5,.,CASSQDIPNRSRGIEETQYF,TGCGCCAGCAGCCAAGATATTCCAAACCGATCCAGGGGGATTGAAGAGACCCAGTACTTC